Presented here are 22 T cell receptor beta chains from one specimen sequenced in a study of cytomegalovirus exposure and HLA in healthy donors. The PCR was carried out with 60 Vbeta primers and 13 Jbeta primers. Profiled with immunoSEQ multiplex PCR; TCRdb holds only in-frame clones, not every one. The top ten clones hold 2.9% of a sample with about 180,000 clones, around 75% of them seen once. Material: PBMCs. The source is a male donor in good health and CMV-seronegative.

The chain uses TRBV6-5 and TRBJ1-2; tentatively, D is TRBD1 (5 bases). Trimming took off 0 bases at V and 8 bases at J, with 10 bases between the two ends. The CDR3 is 13 residues long. Germline V CDR1 and CDR2: MNHEY, SVGAGI. CDR3 nucleotide sequence: TGTGCCAGCAGTTACTCTTCAGGGTTCGGCTACACCTTC. Translation: CASSYSSGFGYTF.

The chain employs TRBV4-1 and TRBJ2-1; a possible D gene is TRBD2 (5 bases). Germline V lookup: CDR1 MGHRA, CDR2 YSYEKL. V lost 4 bases to trimming and J lost 8 bases, with 15 bases between them. CDR3 length equals 14 residues. The CDR3: CASSPRVGVDEQFF. The CDR3 nucleotides are TGCGCCAGCAGCCCAAGGGTCGGGGTGGATGAGCAGTTCTTC.

The J gene is TRBJ1-1, the V gene TRBV7-9; D is uncertain. The V gene's germline CDR1 is SEHNR and CDR2 FQNEAQ (reference sequence). The V gene lost 2 bases and the J gene lost 2 bases, with 3 bases spanning the gap. The CDR3 is 12 amino acids. The CDR3 is CASSLLNTEAFF. CDR3 bases: TGTGCCAGCAGCTTACTTAACACTGAAGCTTTCTTT.

The chain joins TRBV7-3 to TRBJ2-7; possibly TRBD1 for D (5 bases). The CDR3 sequence is 13 residues long. V shed 3 bases and J shed 3 bases, with 9 bases lying between them. Germline CDR1 reads SGHTA; CDR2 reads FQGTGA. The CDR3 DNA follows: TGTGCCAGCAGCTTTATTCAGGGCTACGAGCAGTACTTC. Amino acids: CASSFIQGYEQYF.

This chain joins TRBV28 and TRBJ2-1; TRBD2 aligns across 8 bases. The junction had 6 bases not matched to a gene; V was cut back by 5 bases and J by 3 bases. CDR1 MDHEN and CDR2 SYDVKM come from the germline V gene. The CDR3 is 15 amino acids. The CDR3 spells CASSPGTSNYNEQFF. CDR3 in DNA: TGTGCCAGCAGTCCCGGGACTAGTAACTACAATGAGCAGTTCTTC. Full variable domain (rest looked up from reference TRBV28 and TRBJ2-1): DVKVTQSSRYLVKRTGEKVFLECVQDMDHENMFWYRQDPGLGLRLIYFSYDVKMKEKGDIPEGYSVSREKKERFSLILESASTNQTSMYLCASSPGTSNYNEQFFGPGTRLTVL.

V is TRBV6-1 and J is TRBJ1-2, with no clear D. Germline V gene sequence: CDR1 MNHNS, CDR2 SASEGT. V lost 2 bases and J 7 bases, leaving 8 bases between the germline ends. There are 12 residues in the CDR3. The CDR3 coding sequence is TGTGCCAGCAGTGAATCCCCTCGTGGCTACACCTTC. This encodes CASSESPRGYTF.

The chain is built from TRBV30 and TRBJ2-3; D is uncertain. V was cut by 0 bases and J by 13 bases, with 11 bases left in between. CDR3 length: 11 residues. The germline V gene encodes CDR1 GTSNPN and CDR2 SVGIG (reference sequence). The chain's CDR3 is CAWSVSGRKYF. The CDR3, as DNA: TGTGCCTGGAGTGTAAGTGGCAGAAAGTATTTT.

The chain uses TRBV6-5 and TRBJ1-5; 7 nucleotides match TRBD1. Germline values: CDR1 MNHEY, CDR2 SVGAGI. The CDR3 is 14 residues long. V gave up 4 bases and J gave up 3 bases; unmatched junction bases: 3. CDR3 coding DNA: TGTGCCAGCAGTTCAACAGGGGTCAATCAGCCCCAGCATTTT. It yields the protein CASSSTGVNQPQHF.

V usage is TRBV28 and J usage is TRBJ1-5; D is unclear. The CDR3 runs 16 residues. V gave up 1 base and J gave up 4 bases, with 14 bases separating them. The germline V gene has CDR1 MDHEN and CDR2 SYDVKM. The CDR3 nucleotides are TGTGCCAGCAGTTTATTCCGGCAGGTCTTTAATCAGCCCCAGCATTTT. This codes for CASSLFRQVFNQPQHF.

This clone was detected only a few times. The V gene is TRBV6-1, the J gene TRBJ1-2; D ambiguous. The CDR3 is made up of 15 amino acids. In germline, CDR1 is MNHNS, CDR2 SASEGT. V lost 1 base and J 8 bases, leaving 17 bases between the germline ends. CDR3: CASSEGAVAKRGYTF. Here the CDR3 DNA reads TGTGCCAGCAGTGAAGGGGCTGTAGCGAAAAGGGGCTACACCTTC.

V gene TRBV4-3 combines with J gene TRBJ2-7, with a possible D match to TRBD2 (5 bases). The V end lost 0 bases, the J end lost 4 bases, and 10 bases lay between the germline ends. Germline CDR1 reads LGHNA; CDR2 reads YSLEER. There are 14 residues in the CDR3. The CDR3 is CASSQDIGGYEQYF. As DNA, the CDR3 is TGCGCCAGCAGCCAAGATATCGGCGGGTACGAGCAGTACTTC.

The chain carries TRBV7-9 and TRBJ1-1; D is uncertain. CDR1 is SEHNR, CDR2 FQNEAQ, per germline (reference sequence). Trimming left V 7 bases short and J 0 bases short, with 6 bases between. The CDR3 loop spans 12 amino acids. The CDR3 DNA sequence: TGTGCCAGCATACAGCTGAACACTGAAGCTTTCTTT. Translating gives CASIQLNTEAFF.

Concerning this clone itself: This sample also contains other DNA sequences that code for the same CDR3. The chain is built from TRBV30 and TRBJ2-5; no clear D. Deletions cut 3 bases from V and 5 bases from J, with 4 bases between. This CDR3 spans 10 amino acids. Germline V gene lookup returns CDR1 GTSNPN and CDR2 SVGIG (reference sequence). For the CDR3, the DNA is TGTGCCTGGAGCCGGGAGACCCAGTACTTC. Translated: CAWSRETQYF.

This clone was detected a few times. The chain combines TRBV6-6 with TRBJ1-5; TRBD1 matches 8 bases. V shed 6 bases, J shed 3 bases, and the junction held 4 bases outside the gene matches. Germline V gene data show CDR1 as MNHNY and CDR2 as SVGAGI (reference sequence). The CDR3 is 14 residues long. CDR3 protein: CASRLQGDNQPQHF. The CDR3 DNA reads TGTGCCAGCAGGCTACAGGGGGACAATCAGCCCCAGCATTTT.

The chain has TRBV30 and TRBJ2-7, with TRBD1 matching over 7 bases. Germline V lookup: CDR1 GTSNPN, CDR2 SVGIG (reference sequence). This CDR3 region has 13 residues. V was pared by 3 bases and J by 6 bases, with 8 bases of the junction left unmatched. The CDR3 DNA is TGTGCCTGGAGGGACAGGCGATTTCTCGAGCAGTACTTC. Amino acids: CAWRDRRFLEQYF.

The chain carries TRBV10-1 and TRBJ2-1, with D perhaps TRBD2 (5 bases). There are 16 residues in the CDR3. V was trimmed by 0 bases and J by 4 bases, leaving 13 bases between them. Germline V gene data show CDR1 as WNHNN and CDR2 as SYGVQD (reference sequence). CDR3 region: CASSESRTGSYNEQFF. DNA for the CDR3: TGCGCCAGCAGTGAGTCGAGGACGGGGAGTTACAATGAGCAGTTCTTC.

This chain joins TRBV10-3 and TRBJ2-3, with D possibly matching TRBD1 (6 bases). Germline V gene sequence: CDR1 ENHRY, CDR2 SYGVKD. The CDR3 is 12 residues long. Trimming took off 3 bases at V and 7 bases at J, with 8 bases between the two ends. DNA of the CDR3: TGTGCCATCAGTGAAAGGGGGAATACGCAGTATTTT. Its protein product is CAISERGNTQYF.

This chain links TRBV11-3 with TRBJ1-1; D is ambiguous. Germline V CDR1 and CDR2: SGHNT, YENEEA. This CDR3 is built from 13 residues. Between the trimmed V and J ends, which lost 0 bases and 2 bases, there was a span of 4 bases. CDR3 DNA sequence: TGTGCCAGCAGCTTAGAGAGTAACACTGAAGCTTTCTTT. It is translated as CASSLESNTEAFF.

Comment on this clone: At one boundary the junction diverges from the germline segment, which might be a read error. This chain links TRBV7-9 with TRBJ1-5, with unresolved D. Germline CDR1 SEHNR, CDR2 FQNEAQ (reference sequence). This CDR3 has 15 amino acids. DNA of the CDR3: TGTTCCAGCAGCTCGGGAGGGATCGGGCGTCAGCCCCAGCATTTT. The encoded protein is CSSSSGGIGRQPQHF.

This clone was observed once. This rearrangement joins TRBV7-2 to TRBJ2-3; 13 bases fit TRBD2. The J segment lost 0 bases and the V segment lost 5 bases, leaving 8 bases of the junction unmatched. Germline assignment: CDR1 SGHTA and CDR2 FQGNSA. The CDR3 totals 18 residues. In DNA, the CDR3 is TGTGCCAGCAGCCTTGGACTAGCGGGAGATGGTAGCACAGATACGCAGTATTTT. This codes for CASSLGLAGDGSTDTQYF.

The CDR3 region has the DNA TGTGCCAGCAGCCTAGGGACAGCGAGTAGCACAGATACGCAGTATTTT. Its translation is CASSLGTASSTDTQYF. V is TRBV7-9 and J is TRBJ2-3, with 7 bases lining up with TRBD1. The V gene's germline CDR1 is SEHNR and CDR2 FQNEAQ (reference sequence). The ends lost 5 bases at V and 0 bases at J; junction bases unmatched: 8. CDR3 length equals 16 residues.

The chain uses TRBV11-2 and TRBJ1-1; TRBD1 is a possible D gene (6 bases). CDR1 is SGHAT and CDR2 is FQNNGV in the germline V gene. There are 15 residues in the CDR3. Deletions cut 2 bases from V and 2 bases from J, with 12 bases between. The CDR3 loop is CASSLTGTANTEAFF. In DNA form, the CDR3 reads TGTGCCAGCAGCTTAACAGGGACGGCAAACACTGAAGCTTTCTTT.